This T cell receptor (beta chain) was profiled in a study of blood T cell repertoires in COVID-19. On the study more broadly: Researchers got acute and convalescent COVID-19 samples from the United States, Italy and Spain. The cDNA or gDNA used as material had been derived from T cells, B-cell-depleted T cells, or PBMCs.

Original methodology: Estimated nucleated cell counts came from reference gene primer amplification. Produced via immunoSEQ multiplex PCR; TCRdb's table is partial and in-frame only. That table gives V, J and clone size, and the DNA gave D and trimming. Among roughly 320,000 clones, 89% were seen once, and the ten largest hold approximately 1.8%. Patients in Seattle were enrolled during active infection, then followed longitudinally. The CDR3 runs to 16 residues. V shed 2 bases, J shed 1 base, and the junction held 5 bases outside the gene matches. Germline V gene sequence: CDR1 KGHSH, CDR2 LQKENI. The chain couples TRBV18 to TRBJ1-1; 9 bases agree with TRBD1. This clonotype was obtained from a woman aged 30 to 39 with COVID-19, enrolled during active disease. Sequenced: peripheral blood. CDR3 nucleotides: TGTGCCAGCTCACCAGCCGGGACAGGGACGAACACTGAAGCTTTCTTT. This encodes CASSPAGTGTNTEAFF.